This TCR beta chain was captured in a study of CD8+CD57+ T cells in acquired aplastic anemia. The CDR3 sequence is 16 residues long. Germline CDR1 reads SGHAT; CDR2 reads FQNNGV. V was clipped by 2 bases and J by 0 bases; unmatched bases: 4. The authors sequenced patients whose flow cytometry had shown CD8+CD57+ cell expansion. Untreated patients provided the blood samples, with no therapy given before sampling. The use of genomic DNA as template underpinned the TCR beta VDJ and CDR3 profiling. MiXCR, run by TCRdb on the reads, gives a single entry per CDR3 protein. The table records tens of thousands of distinct CDR3 sequences, approximately 70% of them present only once.

Sample: sorted CD4+, CD8+, or CD8+CD57+ T cells (not recorded which) from PBMCs. The J gene is TRBJ2-7, the V gene TRBV11-2, with 10 bases matching TRBD2. This clonotype was obtained from a human donor with aplastic anemia. CDR3 region: CASSLRVAGGSYEQYF. In DNA form, the CDR3 reads TGTGCCAGCAGCTTAAGAGTAGCGGGGGGCTCCTACGAGCAGTACTTC.